A single T cell receptor (beta chain) is shown here with its context. Its antigen remains unknown. This sample is drawn from a study of cytomegalovirus exposure and HLA in healthy donors. Study overall: A previous analysis identified around 120 million unique TCR beta sequences derived from roughly 180 million T cells. General study findings and limits: Reportedly, TCR beta sequences accurately predicted HLA-A and HLA-B alleles in most subjects. The majority of TCR sequences were rare, yet some public TCRs appeared in many donors.

This PCR relied on a set of 60 Vbeta primers and 13 Jbeta primers. Method: immunoSEQ multiplex PCR; TCRdb's copy keeps in-frame clones and lacks some. In the table there are about 100,000 clones, roughly 75% of which are singletons. The V gene end was trimmed by 0 bases and the J gene end by 3 bases; junction bases not matched to a gene: 7. This CDR3 region has 16 residues. Germline V lookup: CDR1 SGHDT, CDR2 YYEEEE. The chain carries TRBV5-6 and TRBJ1-2, with 8 bases fitting TRBD1. This clonotype was obtained from a woman aged 60 to 75 in good health and CMV-seronegative. The sample consisted of PBMCs. The CDR3 region has the DNA TGTGCCAGCAGCTTGGGGACAGGGAAAAGGTACTATGGCTACACCTTC. It encodes CASSLGTGKRYYGYTF.